This record concerns one T cell receptor beta chain sequence. The record originates from a study of blood T cell repertoires in COVID-19. Study-level background: Some COVID-19 samples were acute and others convalescent; all came from the United States, Italy and Spain. T cells, B-cell-depleted T cells, or PBMCs supplied cDNA or gDNA.

In the original workflow: Amplification of reference gene primers was used by the study to estimate nucleated cell counts. Profiling relied on immunoSEQ multiplex PCR, and the TCRdb table lists in-frame clones only, not all of them. V, J and clone size are taken as reported in that table, and D and trimming were inferred from the DNA itself. The sample lists more than 90,000 clones, 84% occurring once. Germline V gene lookup returns CDR1 LGHDT and CDR2 YNNKEL (reference sequence). The J segment lost 9 bases and the V segment lost 0 bases, leaving 4 bases of the junction unmatched. The CDR3 extends over 14 amino acids.

This sequence joins TRBV3-1 (or the pseudogene TRBV3-2) and TRBJ2-1; TRBD2 agrees at 8 bases. This TCR derives from a human donor in a cohort sampled during active COVID-19. Sequencing was performed on peripheral blood. The CDR3 DNA follows: TGTGCCAGCAGCCAAGAGGGACTAGTTGGTGAGCAGTTCTTC. It translates to CASSQEGLVGEQFF.